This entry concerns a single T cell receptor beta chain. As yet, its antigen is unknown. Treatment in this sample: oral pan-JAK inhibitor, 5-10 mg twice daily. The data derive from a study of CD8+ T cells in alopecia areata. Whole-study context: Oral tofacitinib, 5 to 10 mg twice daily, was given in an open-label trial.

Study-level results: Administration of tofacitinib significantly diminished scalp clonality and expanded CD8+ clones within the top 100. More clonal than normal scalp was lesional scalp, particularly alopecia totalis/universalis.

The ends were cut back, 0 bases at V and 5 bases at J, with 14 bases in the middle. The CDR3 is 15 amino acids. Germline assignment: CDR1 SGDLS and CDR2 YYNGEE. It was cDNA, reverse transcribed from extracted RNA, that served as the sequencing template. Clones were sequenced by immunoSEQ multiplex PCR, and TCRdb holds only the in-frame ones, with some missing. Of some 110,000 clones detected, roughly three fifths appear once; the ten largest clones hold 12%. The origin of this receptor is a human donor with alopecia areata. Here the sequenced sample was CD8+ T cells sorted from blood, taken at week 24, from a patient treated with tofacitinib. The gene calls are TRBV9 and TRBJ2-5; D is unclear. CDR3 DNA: TGTGCCAGCAGCGTAGACGGCACACGGTGGGAGACCCAGTACTTC. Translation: CASSVDGTRWETQYF. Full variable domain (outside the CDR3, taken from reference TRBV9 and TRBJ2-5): DSGVTQTPKHLITATGQRVTLRCSPRSGDLSVYWYQQSLDQGLQFLIQYYNGEERAKGNILERFSAQQFPDLHSELNLSSLELGDSALYFCASSVDGTRWETQYFGPGTRLLVL.